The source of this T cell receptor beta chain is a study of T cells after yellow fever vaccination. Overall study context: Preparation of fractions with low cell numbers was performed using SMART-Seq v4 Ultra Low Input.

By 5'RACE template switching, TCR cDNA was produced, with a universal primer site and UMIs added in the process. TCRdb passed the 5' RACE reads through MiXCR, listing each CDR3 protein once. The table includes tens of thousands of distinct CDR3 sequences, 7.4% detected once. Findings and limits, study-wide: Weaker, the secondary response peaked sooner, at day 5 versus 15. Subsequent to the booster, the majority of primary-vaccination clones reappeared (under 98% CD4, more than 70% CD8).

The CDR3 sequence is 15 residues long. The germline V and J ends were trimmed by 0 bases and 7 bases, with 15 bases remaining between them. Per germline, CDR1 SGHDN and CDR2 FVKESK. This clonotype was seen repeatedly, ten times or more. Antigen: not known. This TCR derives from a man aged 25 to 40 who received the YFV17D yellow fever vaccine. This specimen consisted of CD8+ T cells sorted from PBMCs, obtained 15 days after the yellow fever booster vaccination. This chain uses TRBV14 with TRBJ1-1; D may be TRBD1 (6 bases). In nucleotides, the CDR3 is TGTGCCAGCAGCCAAGATGCGGGGGCGCAGGTTGAAGCTTTCTTT. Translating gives CASSQDAGAQVEAFF.